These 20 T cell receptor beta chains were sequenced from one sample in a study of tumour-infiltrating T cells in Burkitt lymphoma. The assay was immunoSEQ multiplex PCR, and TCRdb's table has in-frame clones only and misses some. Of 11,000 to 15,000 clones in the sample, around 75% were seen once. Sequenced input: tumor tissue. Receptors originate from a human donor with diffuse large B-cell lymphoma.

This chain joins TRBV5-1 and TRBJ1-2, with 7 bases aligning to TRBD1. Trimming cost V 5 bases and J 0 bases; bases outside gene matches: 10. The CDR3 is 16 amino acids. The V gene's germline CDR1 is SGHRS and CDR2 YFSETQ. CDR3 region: CASRVDRVKANYGYTF. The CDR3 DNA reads TGCGCCAGCAGGGTTGACAGGGTTAAAGCTAACTATGGCTACACCTTC.

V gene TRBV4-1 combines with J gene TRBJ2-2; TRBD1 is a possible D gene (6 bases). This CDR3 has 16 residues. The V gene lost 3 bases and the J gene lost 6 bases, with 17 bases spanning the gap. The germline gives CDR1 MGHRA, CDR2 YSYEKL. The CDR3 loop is CASSHRAGTRSGELFF. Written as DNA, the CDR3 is TGCGCCAGCAGCCATCGCGCCGGGACAAGGTCCGGGGAGCTGTTTTTT.

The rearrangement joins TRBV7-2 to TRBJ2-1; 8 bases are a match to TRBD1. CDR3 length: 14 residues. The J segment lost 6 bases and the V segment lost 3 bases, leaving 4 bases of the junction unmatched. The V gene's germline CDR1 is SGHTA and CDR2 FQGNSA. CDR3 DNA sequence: TGTGCCAGCAGCTTCAGGGGGCGCTTCAATGAGCAGTTCTTC. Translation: CASSFRGRFNEQFF.

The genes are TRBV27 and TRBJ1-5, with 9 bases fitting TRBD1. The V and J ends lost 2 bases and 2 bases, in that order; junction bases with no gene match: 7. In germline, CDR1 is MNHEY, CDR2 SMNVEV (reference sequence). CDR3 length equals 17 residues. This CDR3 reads CASSLGTGNWGNQPQHF. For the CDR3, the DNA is TGTGCCAGCAGTTTAGGGACAGGGAATTGGGGCAATCAGCCCCAGCATTTT.

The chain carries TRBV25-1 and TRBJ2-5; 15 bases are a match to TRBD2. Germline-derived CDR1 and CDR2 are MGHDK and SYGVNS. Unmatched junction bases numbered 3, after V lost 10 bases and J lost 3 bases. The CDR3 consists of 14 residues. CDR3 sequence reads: CATGLAGGKETQYF. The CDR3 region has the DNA TGTGCCACCGGACTAGCGGGAGGGAAAGAGACCCAGTACTTC.

CDR3 amino acids: CASSRTLNYGYTF. The CDR3 coding sequence is TGTGCCAGCAGTCGGACACTTAACTATGGCTACACCTTC. The chain links TRBV6-5 to TRBJ1-2; D may be TRBD1 (5 bases). V was cut by 5 bases and J by 1 base, with 8 bases left in between. This CDR3 is built from 13 residues. The germline CDR1 and CDR2 sequences are MNHEY and SVGAGI.

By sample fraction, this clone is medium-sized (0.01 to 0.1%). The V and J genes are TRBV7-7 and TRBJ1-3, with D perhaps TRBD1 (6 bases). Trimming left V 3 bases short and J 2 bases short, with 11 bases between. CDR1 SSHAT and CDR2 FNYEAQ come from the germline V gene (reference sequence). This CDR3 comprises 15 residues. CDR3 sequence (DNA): TGTGCCAGCAGCTTGGATAACAGGGCTGGAAACACCATATATTTT. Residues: CASSLDNRAGNTIYF.

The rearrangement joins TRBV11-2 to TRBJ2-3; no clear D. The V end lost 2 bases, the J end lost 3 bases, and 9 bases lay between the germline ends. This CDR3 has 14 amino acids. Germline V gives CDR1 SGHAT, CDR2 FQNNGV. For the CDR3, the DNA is TGTGCCAGCAGCTTATTAGCTGGGACAGATACGCAGTATTTT. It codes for CASSLLAGTDTQYF.

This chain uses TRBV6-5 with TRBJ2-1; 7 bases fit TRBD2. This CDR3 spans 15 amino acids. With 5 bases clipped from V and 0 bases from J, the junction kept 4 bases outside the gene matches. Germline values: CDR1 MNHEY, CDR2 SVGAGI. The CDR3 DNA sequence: TGTGCCAGCAGTCTAGCGGCCAGCTCCTACAATGAGCAGTTCTTC. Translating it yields CASSLAASSYNEQFF.

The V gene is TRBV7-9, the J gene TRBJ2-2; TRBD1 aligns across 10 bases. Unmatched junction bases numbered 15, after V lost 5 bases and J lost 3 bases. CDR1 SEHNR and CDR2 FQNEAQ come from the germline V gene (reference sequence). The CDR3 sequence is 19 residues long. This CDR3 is CASSPKSRDRGLDTGELFF. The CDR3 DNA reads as TGTGCCAGCAGCCCCAAGTCCCGGGACAGGGGTTTAGACACCGGGGAGCTGTTTTTT. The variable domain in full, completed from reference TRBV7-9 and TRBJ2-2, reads DTGVSQNPRHKITKRGQNVTFRCDPISEHNRLYWYRQTLGQGPEFLTYFQNEAQLEKSRLLSDRFSAERPKGSFSTLEIQRTEQGDSAMYLCASSPKSRDRGLDTGELFFGEGSRLTVL.

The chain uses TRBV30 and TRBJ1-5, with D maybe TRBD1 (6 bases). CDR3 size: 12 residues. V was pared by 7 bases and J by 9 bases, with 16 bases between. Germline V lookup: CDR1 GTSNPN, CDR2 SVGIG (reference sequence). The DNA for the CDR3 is TGTGCCTTTCTTACAGGGAAGGGGCCCCAGCATTTT. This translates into CAFLTGKGPQHF.

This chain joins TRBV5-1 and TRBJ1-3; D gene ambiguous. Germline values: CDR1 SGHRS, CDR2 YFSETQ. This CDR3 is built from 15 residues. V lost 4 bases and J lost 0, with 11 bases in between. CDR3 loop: CASSQSTISGNTIYF. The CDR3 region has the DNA TGCGCCAGCAGCCAGTCAACTATCTCTGGAAACACCATATATTTT.

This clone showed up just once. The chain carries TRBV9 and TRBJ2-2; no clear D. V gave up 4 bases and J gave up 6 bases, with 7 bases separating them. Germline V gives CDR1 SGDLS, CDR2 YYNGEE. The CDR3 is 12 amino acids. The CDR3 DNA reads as TGTGCCAGCAGCCTCTCCCCCGGGGAGCTGTTTTTT. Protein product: CASSLSPGELFF.

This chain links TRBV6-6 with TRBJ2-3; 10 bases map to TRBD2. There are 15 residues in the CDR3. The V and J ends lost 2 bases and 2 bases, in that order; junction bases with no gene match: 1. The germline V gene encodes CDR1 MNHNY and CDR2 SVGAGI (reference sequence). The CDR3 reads CASSYLAGVTDTQYF. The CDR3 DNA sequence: TGTGCCAGCAGTTACCTAGCGGGAGTCACAGATACGCAGTATTTT.

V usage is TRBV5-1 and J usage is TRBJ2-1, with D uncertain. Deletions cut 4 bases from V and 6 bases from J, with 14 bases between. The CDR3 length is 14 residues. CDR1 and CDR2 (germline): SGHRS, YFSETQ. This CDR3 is CASSIGLVGNEQFF. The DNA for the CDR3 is TGCGCCAGCAGCATCGGGCTAGTGGGCAATGAGCAGTTCTTC.

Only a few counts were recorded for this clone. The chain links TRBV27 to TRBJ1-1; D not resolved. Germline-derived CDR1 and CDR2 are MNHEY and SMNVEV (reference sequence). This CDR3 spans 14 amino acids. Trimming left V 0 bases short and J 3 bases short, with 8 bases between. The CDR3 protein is CASSLSRGYTEAFF. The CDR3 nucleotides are TGTGCCAGCAGTTTATCGAGAGGTTACACTGAAGCTTTCTTT.

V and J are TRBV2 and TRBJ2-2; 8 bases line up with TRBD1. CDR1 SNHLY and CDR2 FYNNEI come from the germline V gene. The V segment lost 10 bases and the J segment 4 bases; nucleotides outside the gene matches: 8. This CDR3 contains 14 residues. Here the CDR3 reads CAIPGTGATGELFF. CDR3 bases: TGTGCCATCCCGGGGACAGGAGCCACCGGGGAGCTGTTTTTT.

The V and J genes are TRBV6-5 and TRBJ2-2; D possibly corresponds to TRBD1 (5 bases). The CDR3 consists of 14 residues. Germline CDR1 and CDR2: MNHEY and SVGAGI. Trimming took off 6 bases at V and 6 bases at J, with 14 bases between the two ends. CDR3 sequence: CASRLLQGPGELFF. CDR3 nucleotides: TGTGCCAGCAGACTCCTTCAGGGTCCCGGGGAGCTGTTTTTT.

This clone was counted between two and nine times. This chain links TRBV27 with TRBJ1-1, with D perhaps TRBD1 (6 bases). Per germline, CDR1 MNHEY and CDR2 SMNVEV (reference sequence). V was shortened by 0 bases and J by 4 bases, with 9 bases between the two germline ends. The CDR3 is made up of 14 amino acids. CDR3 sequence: CASSLSGGITEAFF. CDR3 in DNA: TGTGCCAGCAGTTTATCGGGGGGCATCACTGAAGCTTTCTTT.

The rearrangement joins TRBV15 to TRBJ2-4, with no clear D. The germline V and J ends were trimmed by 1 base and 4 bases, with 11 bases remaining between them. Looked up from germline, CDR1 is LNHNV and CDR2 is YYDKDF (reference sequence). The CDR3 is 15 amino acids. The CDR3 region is CATSRGYDQKNIQYF. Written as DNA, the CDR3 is TGTGCCACCAGCAGAGGGTACGACCAAAAAAACATTCAGTACTTC.